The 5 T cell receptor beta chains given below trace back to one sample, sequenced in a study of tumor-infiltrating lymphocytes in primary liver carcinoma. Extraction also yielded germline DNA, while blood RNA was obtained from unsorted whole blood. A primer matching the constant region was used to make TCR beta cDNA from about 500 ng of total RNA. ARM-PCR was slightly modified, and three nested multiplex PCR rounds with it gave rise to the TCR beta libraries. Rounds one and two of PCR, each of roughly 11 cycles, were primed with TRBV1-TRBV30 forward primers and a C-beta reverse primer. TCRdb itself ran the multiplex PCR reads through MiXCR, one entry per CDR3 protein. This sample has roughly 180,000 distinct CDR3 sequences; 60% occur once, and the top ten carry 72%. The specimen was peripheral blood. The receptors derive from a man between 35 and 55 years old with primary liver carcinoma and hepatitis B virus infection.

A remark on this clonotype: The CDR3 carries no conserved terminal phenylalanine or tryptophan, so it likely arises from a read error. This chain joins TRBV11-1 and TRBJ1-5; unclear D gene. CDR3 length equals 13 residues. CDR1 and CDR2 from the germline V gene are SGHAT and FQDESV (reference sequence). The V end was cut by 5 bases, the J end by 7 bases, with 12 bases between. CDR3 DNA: TGTGCCAGCAGCGCGGGGAAAGGACAGCCCCAGCATCCT. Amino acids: CASSAGKGQPQHP.

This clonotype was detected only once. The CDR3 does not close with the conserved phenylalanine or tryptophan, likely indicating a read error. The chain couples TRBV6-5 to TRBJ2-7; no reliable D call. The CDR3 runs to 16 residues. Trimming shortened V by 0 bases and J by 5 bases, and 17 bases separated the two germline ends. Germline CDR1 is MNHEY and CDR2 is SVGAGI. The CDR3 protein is CASSYSSQRKAHEQYS. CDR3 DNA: TGTGCCAGCAGTTACTCGAGTCAACGGAAAGCCCACGAGCAGTACTCC.

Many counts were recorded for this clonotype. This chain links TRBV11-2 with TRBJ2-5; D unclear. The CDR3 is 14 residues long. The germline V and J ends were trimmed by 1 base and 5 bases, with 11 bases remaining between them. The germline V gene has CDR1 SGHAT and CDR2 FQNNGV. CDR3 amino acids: CASSLGAGRETQYF. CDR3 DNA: TGTGCCAGCAGCTTAGGGGCCGGGCGGGAGACCCAGTACTTC.

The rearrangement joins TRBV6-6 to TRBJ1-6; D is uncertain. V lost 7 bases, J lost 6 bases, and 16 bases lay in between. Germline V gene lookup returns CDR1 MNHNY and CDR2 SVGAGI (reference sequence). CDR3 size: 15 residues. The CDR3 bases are TGTGCCAGCACTCCAACGCCGGACCTTAATTCACCCCTCCACTTT. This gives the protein CASTPTPDLNSPLHF.

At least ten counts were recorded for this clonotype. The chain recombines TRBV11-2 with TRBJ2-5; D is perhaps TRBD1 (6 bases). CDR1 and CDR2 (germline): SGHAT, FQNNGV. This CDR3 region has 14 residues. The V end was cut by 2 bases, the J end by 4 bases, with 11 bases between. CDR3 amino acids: CASSLTGQGETQYF. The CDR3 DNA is TGTGCCAGCAGCTTAACAGGGCAAGGAGAGACCCAGTACTTC. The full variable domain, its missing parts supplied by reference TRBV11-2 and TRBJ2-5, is EAGVAQSPRYKIIEKRQSVAFWCNPISGHATLYWYQQILGQGPKLLIQFQNNGVVDDSQLPKDRFSAERLKGVDSTLKIQPAKLEDSAVYLCASSLTGQGETQYFGPGTRLLVL.